This T cell receptor beta chain was captured in a study of T cell changes during pregnancy in multiple sclerosis. Measured with immunoSEQ multiplex PCR; TCRdb has only the in-frame clones, and not every one. The data show more than 35,000 clones, about 95% seen once. The input for sequencing was CD4+ T cells from peripheral blood mononuclear cells, taken in the second trimester of pregnancy. The source is a female donor with multiple sclerosis, enrolled in a pregnancy study.

The CDR3 bases are TGTGCCAGCAGTGAAATGACAGGGTACAATCAGCCCCAGCATTTT. This codes for CASSEMTGYNQPQHF. The chain recombines TRBV2 with TRBJ1-5; 7 bases map to TRBD1. The CDR3 extends over 15 amino acids. Germline V gene lookup returns CDR1 SNHLY and CDR2 FYNNEI. V lost 2 bases, J lost 3 bases, and 4 bases stayed unmatched.